This T cell receptor beta chain was retrieved from a study of T cells after yellow fever vaccination. This CDR3 is built from 14 residues. Germline assignment: CDR1 SGHDN and CDR2 FVKESK. Trimming removed 4 bases from V and 3 bases from J, with 13 bases in between. The study, taken as a whole, reports: Peaking faster, on day 5 versus 15, the secondary response was nonetheless weaker. In post-booster samples, most primary-vaccination clones reappeared (about 95% CD4, 88% CD8).

MiXCR, run by TCRdb on the 5' RACE reads, gives a single entry per CDR3 protein. The data contain under 250,000 distinct CDR3 sequences, less than 8.5% of them singletons. This clonotype was observed at least ten times. The antigen is undetermined. Sample: CD4+ T cells sorted from PBMCs, taken 15 days after the yellow fever booster vaccination. This TCR derives from a man under 40 who received the YFV17D yellow fever vaccine. V usage is TRBV14 and J usage is TRBJ2-7; a possible D gene is TRBD1 (5 bases). The CDR3, as DNA: TGTGCCAGCAGCCTCCAGGGAATCCGCTACGAGCAGTACTTC. It translates to CASSLQGIRYEQYF.